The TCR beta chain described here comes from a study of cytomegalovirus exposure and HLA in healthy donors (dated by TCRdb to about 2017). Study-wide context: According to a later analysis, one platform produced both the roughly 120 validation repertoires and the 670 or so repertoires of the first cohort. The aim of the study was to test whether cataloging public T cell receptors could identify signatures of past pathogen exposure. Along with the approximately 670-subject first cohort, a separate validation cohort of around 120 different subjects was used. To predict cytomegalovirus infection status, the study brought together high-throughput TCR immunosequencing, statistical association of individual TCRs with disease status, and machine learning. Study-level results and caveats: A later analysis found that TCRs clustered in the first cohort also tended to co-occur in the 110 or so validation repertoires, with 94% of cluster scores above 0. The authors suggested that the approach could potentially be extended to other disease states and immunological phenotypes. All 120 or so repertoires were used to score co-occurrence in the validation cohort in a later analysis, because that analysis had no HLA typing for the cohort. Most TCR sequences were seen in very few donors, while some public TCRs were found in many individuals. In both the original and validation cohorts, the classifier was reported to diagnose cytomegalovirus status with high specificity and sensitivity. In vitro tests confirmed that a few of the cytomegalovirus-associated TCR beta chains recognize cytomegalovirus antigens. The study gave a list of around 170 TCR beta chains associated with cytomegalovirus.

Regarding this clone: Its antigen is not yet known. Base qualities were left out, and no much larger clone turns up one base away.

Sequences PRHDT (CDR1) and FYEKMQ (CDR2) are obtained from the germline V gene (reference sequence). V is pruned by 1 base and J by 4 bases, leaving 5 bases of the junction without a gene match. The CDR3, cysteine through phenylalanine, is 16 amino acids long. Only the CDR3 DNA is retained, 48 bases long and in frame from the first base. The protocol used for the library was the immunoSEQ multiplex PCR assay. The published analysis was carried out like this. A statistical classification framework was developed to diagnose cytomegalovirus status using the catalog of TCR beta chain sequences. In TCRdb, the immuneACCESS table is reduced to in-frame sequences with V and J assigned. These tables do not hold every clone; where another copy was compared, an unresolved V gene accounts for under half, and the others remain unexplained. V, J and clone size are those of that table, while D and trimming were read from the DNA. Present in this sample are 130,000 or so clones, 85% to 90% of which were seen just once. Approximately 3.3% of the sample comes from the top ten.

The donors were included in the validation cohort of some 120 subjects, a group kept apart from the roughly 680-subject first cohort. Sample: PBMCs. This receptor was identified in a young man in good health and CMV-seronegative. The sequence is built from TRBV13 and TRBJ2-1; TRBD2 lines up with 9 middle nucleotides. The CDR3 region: CASSLEAGGLYNEQFF. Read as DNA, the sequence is TGTGCCAGCAGCTTAGAAGCGGGGGGCCTGTACAATGAGCAGTTCTTC. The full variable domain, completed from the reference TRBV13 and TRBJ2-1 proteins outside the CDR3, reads AAGVIQSPRHLIKEKRETATLKCYPIPRHDTVYWYQQGPGQDPQFLISFYEKMQSDKGSIPDRFSAQQFSDYHSELNMSSLELGDSALYFCASSLEAGGLYNEQFFGPGTRLTVL.